The clone carrying this TCR beta chain was detected a few times. What it binds is unknown. The data were taken from a study of T cells in Graves' hyperthyroidism and ophthalmopathy. For the study at large: Staff took peripheral blood when the initial diagnosis was made, before any treatment began. Regarding the study as a whole: Ophthalmopathy could be told apart from stable hyperthyroidism with a 13 V-J model. Most clonotypes expanded in the thyroid (above 0.001) were also present in blood.

Cells are PBMCs isolated from more than 8.5 ml of fresh blood. J lost 2 bases, V lost 4 bases, and 6 bases had no gene match. Germline CDR1 reads SGDLS; CDR2 reads YYNGEE. CDR3 size: 16 residues. Amplification targeted TCR beta CDR3 regions from RNA transcripts. Primed by the HTBI set, a first-round RT-PCR was run on the TCR CDR3. TCRdb reprocessed the multiplex PCR reads via MiXCR and lists one record per CDR3 protein. The data show fewer than 650,000 distinct CDR3 sequences, with 13% to 15% seen just once and 7% to 9% held by the top ten. The chain combines TRBV9 with TRBJ2-3, with TRBD2 matching over 11 bases. This sequence originates from a young woman with Graves' ophthalmopathy. The sequencing input was blood. In nucleotides, the CDR3 is TGTGCCAGCAGCACAGTAGCGGGAGGGTCCACAGATACGCAGTATTTT. Translated, it gives CASSTVAGGSTDTQYF.